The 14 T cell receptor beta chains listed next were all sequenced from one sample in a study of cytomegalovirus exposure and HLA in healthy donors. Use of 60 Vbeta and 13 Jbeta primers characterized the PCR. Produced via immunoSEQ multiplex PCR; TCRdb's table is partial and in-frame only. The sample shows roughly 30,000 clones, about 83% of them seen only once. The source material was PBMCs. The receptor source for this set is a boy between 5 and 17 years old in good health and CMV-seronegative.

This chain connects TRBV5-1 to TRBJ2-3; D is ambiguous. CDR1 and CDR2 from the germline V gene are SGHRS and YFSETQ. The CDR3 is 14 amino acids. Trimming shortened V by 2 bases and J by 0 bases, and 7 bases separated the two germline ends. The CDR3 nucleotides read TGCGCCAGCAGCTTACTGACTAGCACAGATACGCAGTATTTT. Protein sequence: CASSLLTSTDTQYF.

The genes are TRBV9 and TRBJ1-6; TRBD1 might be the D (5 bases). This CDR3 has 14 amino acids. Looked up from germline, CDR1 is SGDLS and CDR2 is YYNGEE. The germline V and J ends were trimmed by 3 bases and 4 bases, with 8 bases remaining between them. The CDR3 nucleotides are TGTGCCAGCAGCGCTTCAGGGTATAATTCACCCCTCCACTTT. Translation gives CASSASGYNSPLHF.

DNA of the CDR3: TGTGCCAGCAGCTTAGGCCGTGGGCAGCAAAAACTGTTTTTT. As protein: CASSLGRGQQKLFF. The V call is TRBV7-2, the J call TRBJ1-4; D gene uncertain. The CDR3 loop spans 14 amino acids. Germline V lookup: CDR1 SGHTA, CDR2 FQGNSA. Trimming took 1 base from V and 9 from J, leaving 12 bases between them.

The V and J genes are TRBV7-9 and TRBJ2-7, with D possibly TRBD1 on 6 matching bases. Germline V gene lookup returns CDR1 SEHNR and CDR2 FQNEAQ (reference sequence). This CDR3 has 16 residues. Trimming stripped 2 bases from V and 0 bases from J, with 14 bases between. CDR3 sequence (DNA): TGTGCCAGCAGCTTATATCCAGGGGCGAACTCCTACGAGCAGTACTTC. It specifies CASSLYPGANSYEQYF.

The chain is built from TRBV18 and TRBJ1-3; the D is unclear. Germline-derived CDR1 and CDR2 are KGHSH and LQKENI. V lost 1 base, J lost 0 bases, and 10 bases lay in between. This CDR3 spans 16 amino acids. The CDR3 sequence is CASSPLDISSGNTIYF. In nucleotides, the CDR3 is TGTGCCAGCTCACCACTCGACATTAGCTCTGGAAACACCATATATTTT.

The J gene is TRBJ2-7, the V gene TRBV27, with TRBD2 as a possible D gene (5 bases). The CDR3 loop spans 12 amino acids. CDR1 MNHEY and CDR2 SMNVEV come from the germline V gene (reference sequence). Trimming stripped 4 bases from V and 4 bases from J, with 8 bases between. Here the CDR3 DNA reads TGTGCCAGCAGTTCGGGGAATTACGAGCAGTACTTC. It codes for CASSSGNYEQYF.

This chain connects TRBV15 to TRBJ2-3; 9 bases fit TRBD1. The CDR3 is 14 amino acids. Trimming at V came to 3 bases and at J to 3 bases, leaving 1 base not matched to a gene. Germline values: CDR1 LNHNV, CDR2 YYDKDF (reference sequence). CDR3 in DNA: TGTGCCACCAGCAGGGACAGGGGAACAGATACGCAGTATTTT. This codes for CATSRDRGTDTQYF.

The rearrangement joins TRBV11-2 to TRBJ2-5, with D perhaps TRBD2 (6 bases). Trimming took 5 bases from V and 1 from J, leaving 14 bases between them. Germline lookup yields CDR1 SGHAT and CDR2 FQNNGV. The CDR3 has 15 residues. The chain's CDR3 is CASSAPPGLQETQYF. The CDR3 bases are TGTGCCAGCAGCGCCCCACCGGGACTCCAAGAGACCCAGTACTTC. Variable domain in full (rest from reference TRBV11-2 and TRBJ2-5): EAGVAQSPRYKIIEKRQSVAFWCNPISGHATLYWYQQILGQGPKLLIQFQNNGVVDDSQLPKDRFSAERLKGVDSTLKIQPAKLEDSAVYLCASSAPPGLQETQYFGPGTRLLVL.

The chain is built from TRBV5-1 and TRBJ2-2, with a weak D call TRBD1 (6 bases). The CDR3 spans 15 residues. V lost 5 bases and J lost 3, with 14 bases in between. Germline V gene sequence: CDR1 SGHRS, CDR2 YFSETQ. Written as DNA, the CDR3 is TGCGCCAGCAGACCCGTAGGACAGCACACCGGGGAGCTGTTTTTT. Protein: CASRPVGQHTGELFF.

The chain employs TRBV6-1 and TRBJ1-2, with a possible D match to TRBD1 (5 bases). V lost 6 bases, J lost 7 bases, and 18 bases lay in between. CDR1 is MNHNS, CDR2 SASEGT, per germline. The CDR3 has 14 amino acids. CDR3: CASRESGKVFGYTF. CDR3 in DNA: TGTGCCAGCAGAGAGTCAGGGAAGGTTTTTGGCTACACCTTC.

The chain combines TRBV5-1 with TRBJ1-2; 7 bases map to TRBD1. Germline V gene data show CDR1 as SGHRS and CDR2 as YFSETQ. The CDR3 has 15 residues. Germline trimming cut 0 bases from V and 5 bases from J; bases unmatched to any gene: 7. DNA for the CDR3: TGCGCCAGCAGCTTGGACGAGGGGGCATATTATGGCTACACCTTC. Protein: CASSLDEGAYYGYTF.

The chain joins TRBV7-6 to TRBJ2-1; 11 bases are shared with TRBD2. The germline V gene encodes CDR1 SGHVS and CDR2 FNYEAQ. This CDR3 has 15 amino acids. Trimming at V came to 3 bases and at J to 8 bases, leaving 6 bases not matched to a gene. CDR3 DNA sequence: TGTGCCAGCAGCTTTCTCCTAGCGGGGGGCCATGAGCAGTTCTTC. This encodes CASSFLLAGGHEQFF.

In DNA form, the CDR3 reads TGTGCCAGTAGTATGACAGGGGGCTACGAGCAGTACTTC. Translated: CASSMTGGYEQYF. V usage is TRBV19 and J usage is TRBJ2-7; 9 nucleotides line up with TRBD1. This CDR3 is 13 amino acids long. Germline V lookup: CDR1 LNHDA, CDR2 SQIVND (reference sequence). V lost 3 bases, J lost 3 bases, and 0 bases stayed unmatched.

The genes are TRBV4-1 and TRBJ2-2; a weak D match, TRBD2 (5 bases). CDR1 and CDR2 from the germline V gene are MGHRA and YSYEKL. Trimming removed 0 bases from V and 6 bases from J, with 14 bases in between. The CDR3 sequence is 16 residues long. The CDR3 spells CASSQDFRTHAGELFF. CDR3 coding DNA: TGCGCCAGCAGCCAAGATTTCAGGACTCACGCCGGGGAGCTGTTTTTT.